This is a list of T cell receptor beta chains from one sample in a study of T cell responses to AZD1222 COVID-19 vaccine. Produced via immunoSEQ multiplex PCR; TCRdb's table is partial and in-frame only. The table lists more than 95,000 clones, over 70% of them singletons. The sequences come from peripheral blood, collected on day 0 of AZD1222 vaccination. All receptors come from an adult in good health. CDR3s leave out the opening cysteine and the closing phenylalanine or tryptophan.

>11|TRBV3-1/TRBV3-2
ASSQESQFEAF
>13|TRBV3-1/TRBV3-2
ASRITSGFNNEQF
>12|TRBV6-2/TRBV6-3
ASSSRDYAETQY
>12|TRBV11-2
ASSLGQYLDTQY
>15|TRBV6-1
ASSEITGGGGGQPQH
>14|TRBV6-2/TRBV6-3
ASSSGQIANTGELF
>12|TRBV6-5
ASSYSRGNTEAF
>14|TRBV5-1
ASSLEFMGYNSPLH
>10|TRBV28
ASGFRREKLF
>14|TRBV18
ASSGAGTALTDTQY
>10|TRBV27
ASSFFSGELF
>13|TRBV5-1
ASDIGDRGSGELF
>12|TRBV5-1
ASSTAGGDQPQH
>12|TRBV5-1
ASSFGGTNEKLF
>13|TRBV12-5
ASGLGGEGGTEAF
>13|TRBV11-3
ASSPRGGYTNEQF
>12|TRBV29-1
SVEGGKGAYGYT
>18|TRBV6-2/TRBV6-3
ASSYPRDRGFLQMNTEAF
>15|TRBV5-1
ASSLVRAGGLPDTQY
>14|TRBV29-1
SVEDLRGQGYTEAF
>13|TRBV6-5
ASSYLGESYNEQF
>15|TRBV11-2
ASSLRLAPSSYNEQF
>9|TRBV5-4
ASSYGLAQY
>10|TRBV3-1/TRBV3-2
ASSQAAGGRF
>14|TRBV7-2
ASSLMGGGLQETQY
>12|TRBV27
ASSRDISRNIQY
>9|TRBV27
ASSSNSPLH